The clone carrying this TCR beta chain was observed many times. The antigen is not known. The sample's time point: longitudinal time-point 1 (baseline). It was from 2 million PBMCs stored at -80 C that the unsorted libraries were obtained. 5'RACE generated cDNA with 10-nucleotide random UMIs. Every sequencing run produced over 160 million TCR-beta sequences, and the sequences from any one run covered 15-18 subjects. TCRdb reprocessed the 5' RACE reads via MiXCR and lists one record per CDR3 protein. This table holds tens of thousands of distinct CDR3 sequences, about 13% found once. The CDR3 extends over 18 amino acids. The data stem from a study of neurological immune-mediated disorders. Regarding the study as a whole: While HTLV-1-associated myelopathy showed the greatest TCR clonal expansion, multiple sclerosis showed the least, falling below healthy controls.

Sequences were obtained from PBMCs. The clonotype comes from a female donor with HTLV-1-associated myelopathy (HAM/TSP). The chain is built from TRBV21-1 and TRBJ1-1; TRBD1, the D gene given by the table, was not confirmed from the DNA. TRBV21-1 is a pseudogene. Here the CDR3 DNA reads TGTGCCAGCAGCAAACCCCTGCCTGGAGGTTGGGTGAACACTGAAGCTTTCTTT. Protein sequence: CASSKPLPGGWVNTEAFF.